The T cell receptor beta chain under discussion was sequenced for a study of early T cells in non-severe SARS-CoV-2 infection. As for the study in general: Chains from this unsorted whole-blood bulk RNA could not be paired.

Molecules of cDNA were individually given unique molecular identifiers that were attached to them. TCRdb reprocessed the 5' RACE reads with MiXCR, giving one entry per CDR3 protein. The sample records more than 50,000 distinct CDR3 sequences, 9.5% to 15% being singletons. J was trimmed by 7 bases and V by 5 bases; bases with no gene match: 7. The CDR3 loop spans 15 amino acids. The genes are TRBV12-3 or TRBV12-4 and TRBJ2-1; TRBD1 aligns across 11 bases. This TCR came from an adult who was a healthcare worker with PCR-confirmed SARS-CoV-2 infection or an uninfected control (not recorded which). This sample comprised whole blood, obtained at baseline. The CDR3 loop is CASSRQGQGGNEQFF. DNA of the CDR3: TGTGCCAGCAGTAGACAGGGACAGGGGGGGAATGAGCAGTTCTTC.